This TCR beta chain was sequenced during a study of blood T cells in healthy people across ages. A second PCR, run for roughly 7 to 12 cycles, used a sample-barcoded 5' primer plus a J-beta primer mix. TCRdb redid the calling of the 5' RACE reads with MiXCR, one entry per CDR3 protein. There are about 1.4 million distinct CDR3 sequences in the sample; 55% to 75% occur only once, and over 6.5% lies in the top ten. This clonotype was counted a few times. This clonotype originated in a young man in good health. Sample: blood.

The CDR3 DNA reads as TGTGCCAGCAGGTCCGGGACTAGCGGGATTTCTCAGTACTTC. It codes for CASRSGTSGISQYF. V is TRBV6-5 and J is TRBJ2-4; TRBD2 aligns across 13 bases. Germline V gene data show CDR1 as MNHEY and CDR2 as SVGAGI. V shed 6 bases, J shed 12 bases, and the junction held 8 bases outside the gene matches. The CDR3 has 14 residues.